This TCR beta chain was profiled in a study of identical twins. This clonotype was seen a few times. In germline, CDR1 is WSHSY, CDR2 SAAADI. Trimming shortened V by 6 bases and J by 4 bases, and 15 bases separated the two germline ends. The CDR3 consists of 15 residues. TCRdb used MiXCR to reprocess the 5' RACE reads, holding one entry per CDR3 protein. The data hold approximately 210,000 distinct CDR3 sequences, with approximately 15% observed a single time. These data were likewise used in another study, on T cells expressing NK-cell markers. That study reports: Restriction of the sorted population to alpha-beta TCR T cells was achieved in several experiments with an anti-gamma-delta TCR antibody.

The TCR sequence derives from a woman aged 18-29 years in good health. What was sequenced was CD8+ T cells sorted from blood. The V call is TRBV10-2, the J call TRBJ2-2; D gene uncertain. CDR3: CASRKDGWGTGELFF. The CDR3, as DNA: TGCGCCAGCAGGAAGGACGGGTGGGGCACCGGGGAGCTGTTTTTT.